The source of this T cell receptor beta chain is a study of cytotoxic CD8 clonotypes in ibrutinib-treated CLL (dated by TCRdb to the early 2020s). About the investigation overall: The cohort had 11 relapsed/refractory and more than 14 treatment-naive patients; roughly 18 were IGHV unmutated. Every remission and progressive disease sample was obtained while ibrutinib was still being received by the patients. Response samples were taken after a median of 12 months on treatment, ranging from about 6 to 36 months. Cryopreserved peripheral blood mononuclear cells were collected at three points: before therapy, at response, and at either sustained remission or disease progression. Responses were partial in about 25 patients and complete in 2; after median around 68 months follow-up, about 14 stayed in remission and roughly twelve progressed. Of the roughly 90 participants in the trial, roughly 26 had longitudinal samples available. On average, each sample had about 250,000 productive templates and more than 75,000 productive rearrangements.

A MiSeq instrument was used for deep resolution sequencing, which targeted depths ranging from 1 in 1 million up to 1 in 200,000 T cells, with coverage averaging 10x for each clonotype. TCR beta libraries were generated with the immunoSEQ hsTCRB Kit. In the paper's pipeline: The data were analyzed with ImmunoSEQ Analyzer and ImmunoSEQ Data Assistant, and V, D and J gene assignments followed IMGT definitions. Clonality, with values ranging from 0 to 1, was calculated as one minus the normalized Shannon entropy of productive rearrangement frequencies. Only overrepresented clonotypes making up at least 0.05% of the repertoire of each patient were included in the public clonotype analysis. Some 12 age-matched healthy donor repertoires from immuneACCESS served as clonality controls. Here the immuneACCESS table is served through TCRdb, limited to in-frame sequences with V and J called. Missing clones are a known gap in these copies; in checked studies unresolved V genes cover under half, and the rest lacks a known reason. V and J calls and clone size come straight from that table; D and trimming were deduced from the DNA. Here the sample has 35,000 to 50,000 clones; 60% to 75% occur a single time. The leading ten clones occupy 13% of the sample.

Taken from cysteine to phenylalanine, the CDR3 has 13 residues. Only CDR3 DNA is held: 39 bases, read in frame from base 1. Trimming accounts for 3 bases at V and 7 bases at J, while the number of junction bases matched to no gene is 7. Looking up the germline V gene (reference sequence) yields CDR1 GTSNPN and CDR2 SVGIG. The time point label corresponds to: about twelve months on ibrutinib. For TCR beta library preparation, around 2 micrograms of genomic DNA were isolated from cryopreserved PBMCs. Longitudinal blood samples from CLL patients receiving ibrutinib monotherapy were subjected to high-throughput TCR beta sequencing. The patients were enrolled in a single-center, open-label phase 2 trial of ibrutinib monotherapy. Points on this clone: No cognate antigen has been identified for it. Base qualities are not provided; no much larger clone lies one nucleotide away.

On the study overall, not on this receptor specifically: Public clonotypes were rare and either shrank or stayed stable during treatment, and the rise in clonality at ibrutinib response reflected expansion of private clonotypes. Sustained-remission and progressing patients did not have matched sampling times, and lymph node repertoires were not examined. Baseline clonality was found to be higher than that of age-matched healthy donors and was strongly correlated with circulating CD8+ T-cell counts. Clonality rose at ibrutinib response, remained stable during sustained remission, and dropped back toward baseline at progression.

The chain employs TRBV30 and TRBJ1-2, and 8 bases in between align with TRBD1. This receptor was identified in a human donor with chronic lymphocytic leukemia. The sample here was PBMCs, taken after 12 months of ibrutinib treatment. The DNA sequence is as follows: TGTGCCTGGAGAGGACAGGGATTGATTGGCTACACCTTC. It is translated as CAWRGQGLIGYTF.